A selection of T cell receptor beta chains follows, all from one sample in a study of T cell repertoires in cytomegalovirus infection. TCRdb reprocessed the reads with MiXCR, giving one entry per CDR3 protein. The sample lists 640,000 or so distinct CDR3 sequences; about 33% were seen once. Their cognate antigens are unknown. The sample was cultured PBMCs, taken from culture after CMV antigen stimulation. All receptors derive from a human donor in good health (CMV status not recorded). Some clones in this sample may be carry-over from other donors' samples. Each CDR3 is given with its conserved first and last residue. D genes are given only for firm matches. Not every row has a clone size; where given, it reads once, few, many or a size class.

j_call | d_call | clone_size | v_call | cdr3_length | cdr3_nt | cdr3_aa
TRBJ2-3 | - | few | TRBV4-3 | 15 | TGCGCCAGCAGCCTAGAGAGTAGCGGCACAGATACGCAGTATTTT | CASSLESSGTDTQYF
TRBJ1-5 | - | - | TRBV4-1 | 16 | TGCGCCAGCAGCCCCGAAGGAGGGAATAGCAATCAGCCCCAGCATTTT | CASSPEGGNSNQPQHF
TRBJ1-5 | - | - | TRBV15 | 13 | TGTGCCACCAGCGCCGATCAGGGGCAGCCCCAGCATTTT | CATSADQGQPQHF
TRBJ2-5 | - | few | TRBV28 | 13 | TGTGCCAGCAGCAAAGTAGAACAAGAGACCCAGTACTTC | CASSKVEQETQYF
TRBJ1-6 | - | many | TRBV7-6 | 17 | TGTGCCAGCAGCTTTAGGCTTTTACCCCGGGCGAATTCACCCCTCCACTTT | CASSFRLLPRANSPLHF
TRBJ1-6 | - | few | TRBV11-2 | 18 | TGTGCCAGCAGCGATACCCGAGGGGCCGTCTCCTATAATTCACCCCTCCACTTT | CASSDTRGAVSYNSPLHF
TRBJ2-3 | TRBD2 | - | TRBV20-1 | 21 | TGCAGTGCTAGACCCCCTTTGGGTGTGAAGCGGGGGTCGAAAGGAACAGATACGCAGTATTTT | CSARPPLGVKRGSKGTDTQYF
TRBJ2-2 | TRBD2 | - | TRBV7-9 | 17 | TGTGCCAGCAGCCGCCGGGAGGCCGAGATGAACACCGGGGAGCTGTTTTTT | CASSRREAEMNTGELFF
TRBJ1-2 | - | - | TRBV27 | 12 | TGTGCCAGCAGTTCCGGACACGATGGCTACACCTTC | CASSSGHDGYTF
TRBJ1-1 | - | - | TRBV3-1 | 14 | TGTGCCAGCAGTTATGGACAGTATGAGAGTGAAGCTTTCTTT | CASSYGQYESEAFF
TRBJ2-1 | TRBD1 | - | TRBV20-1 | 15 | TGCAGTGCCTCAAGACCGGGACAGAACTACAATGAGCAGTTCTTC | CSASRPGQNYNEQFF
TRBJ2-5 | - | few | TRBV6-1 | 14 | TGTGCCAGCAGGGGGACGTACGCCTTGGAGACCCAGTACTTC | CASRGTYALETQYF
TRBJ2-3 | - | once | TRBV6-6 | 14 | TGTGCCAGCAGCCGGAGGGAGAGTATGGATACGCAGTATTTT | CASSRRESMDTQYF
TRBJ1-6 | - | - | TRBV4-1 | 14 | TGCGCCAGCAGCCAAGTTGTGATTGTCTCACCCCTCCACTTT | CASSQVVIVSPLHF
TRBJ2-7 | TRBD1 | - | TRBV20-1 | 14 | TGCAGTGCTCCAACCCGACAGGGGGCGGACGAGCAGTACTTC | CSAPTRQGADEQYF
TRBJ2-1 | - | - | TRBV4-1 | 15 | TGCGCCAGCAGCCAAGATGAATGGGGATACAATGAGCAGTTCTTC | CASSQDEWGYNEQFF
TRBJ2-3 | - | - | TRBV20-1 | 14 | TGCAGTGCTAAGAGGGCGGGGAGCACAGATACGCAGTATTTT | CSAKRAGSTDTQYF
TRBJ1-1 | - | - | TRBV7-7 | 13 | TGTGCCAGCAGCGCAGGGGTATACACTGAAGCTTTCTTT | CASSAGVYTEAFF
TRBJ2-1 | TRBD2 | - | TRBV6-1 | 18 | TGTGCCAGCGAACCCGCGGGAGGGAGGCTTAGCTCCTACAATGAGCAGTTCTTC | CASEPAGGRLSSYNEQFF
TRBJ2-5 | - | - | TRBV6-2/TRBV6-3 | 15 | TGTGCCAGCAGTGATTGGCTTGCAGGACAGGAGACCCAGTACTTC | CASSDWLAGQETQYF
TRBJ2-7 | - | - | TRBV10-3 | 13 | TGTGCCATCAGTGAGAATCGAGACTACGAGCAGTACTTC | CAISENRDYEQYF
TRBJ1-4 | - | - | TRBV11-2 | 15 | TGTGCCAGCAGCCCGGGGGCCCCAACTAATGAAAAACTGTTTTTT | CASSPGAPTNEKLFF
TRBJ2-1 | - | - | TRBV6-2/TRBV6-3 | 16 | TGTGCCAGCAGTGAAGGGCCGATGAGCTCCTACAATGAGCAGTTCTTC | CASSEGPMSSYNEQFF
TRBJ2-2 | TRBD1 | - | TRBV5-5 | 16 | TGTGCCAGCACCCGAGGGACAGGGGATATCATCGGGGAGCTGTTTTTT | CASTRGTGDIIGELFF
TRBJ1-6 | - | - | TRBV7-2 | 14 | TGTGCCAGCAGCCCCGGGCTAAATAATTCACCCCTCCACTTT | CASSPGLNNSPLHF
TRBJ2-1 | - | many | TRBV7-9 | 15 | TGTGCCAGCAGCGGACCCGGGGGAGCGTACAATGAGCAGTTCTTC | CASSGPGGAYNEQFF
TRBJ1-5 | - | many | TRBV6-1 | 14 | TGTGCCAGCAGTGAATGGAGTAGCAATCAGCCCCAGCATTTT | CASSEWSSNQPQHF
TRBJ2-5 | - | - | TRBV5-3 | 14 | TGTGCCAGCAGCACTGACCGGAGGCCAGAGACCCAGTACTTC | CASSTDRRPETQYF
TRBJ2-1 | - | - | TRBV20-1 | 13 | TGCAGTGCTCCACCGGAACCCATAGATGAGCAGTTCTTC | CSAPPEPIDEQFF
TRBJ2-1 | TRBD2 | few | TRBV2 | 14 | TGTGCTACAGATTCGACGGGACTAGCATCTGAGCAGTTCTTC | CATDSTGLASEQFF
TRBJ2-7 | - | many | TRBV7-2 | 16 | TGTGCCAGCAGCTTAAGTTGGGGGTCAAGCTCCTACGAGCAGTACTTC | CASSLSWGSSSYEQYF
TRBJ2-2 | TRBD2 | few | TRBV12-3/TRBV12-4 | 14 | TGTGCCAGTACTGGACTAGCGGGGGCCGGGGAGCTGTTTTTT | CASTGLAGAGELFF
TRBJ2-5 | - | - | TRBV11-2 | 15 | TGTGCCAGCAGACCTACCCCAGCTCCGCTCCGGACCCAGTACTTC | CASRPTPAPLRTQYF
TRBJ2-3 | - | few | TRBV2 | 13 | TGTGCCAGCAGGAAACAGGGCACAGATACGCAGTATTTT | CASRKQGTDTQYF
TRBJ2-1 | - | few | TRBV6-6 | 11 | TGTGCCAGCAGGCTAGTGGATGAGCAGTTCTTC | CASRLVDEQFF
TRBJ2-5 | - | - | TRBV27 | 15 | TGTGCCAGCAGTCCCCTAGACGGGACGCGGGAGACCCAGTACTTC | CASSPLDGTRETQYF
TRBJ1-5 | - | - | TRBV15 | 18 | TGTGCCACCAGCAGAGGCTTTCGGGGCCCGGGAGGCAATCAGCCCCAGCATTTT | CATSRGFRGPGGNQPQHF
TRBJ2-6 | - | many | TRBV7-2 | 13 | TGTGCCATCACTCGGTCTGGGGCCAACGTCCTGACTTTC | CAITRSGANVLTF
TRBJ2-7 | TRBD2 | - | TRBV7-2 | 15 | TGTGCCAGCAGCTCGATTAGCGGGAGGGCCCTCGAGCAGTACTTC | CASSSISGRALEQYF
TRBJ1-1 | - | many | TRBV7-8 | 11 | TGTGCCAGCAGCCCGGGGGTAGAAGCTTTCTTT | CASSPGVEAFF
TRBJ2-1 | TRBD1 | - | TRBV7-2 | 15 | TGTGCCAGCAGCTGGGGACAGGGGGCCCTCAATGAGCAGTTCTTC | CASSWGQGALNEQFF
TRBJ1-4 | - | few | TRBV7-9 | 15 | TGTGCCAGCAGCTTATCGTCCTCAACTAATGAAAAACTGTTTTTT | CASSLSSSTNEKLFF
TRBJ2-5 | TRBD1 | - | TRBV7-3 | 14 | TGTGCCAGCAGCTCCCAGACAGGGGAAGAGACCCAGTACTTC | CASSSQTGEETQYF
TRBJ2-2 | - | few | TRBV14 | 17 | TGTGCCAGCAGCCAAAACCGGGACAAGGCCATCTCCGGGGAGCTGTTTTTT | CASSQNRDKAISGELFF
TRBJ2-3 | - | - | TRBV15 | 16 | TGTGCCACCAGCACGCGGGACAGAGCTAGCACAGATACGCAGTATTTT | CATSTRDRASTDTQYF
TRBJ2-1 | TRBD2 | - | TRBV6-2/TRBV6-3 | 16 | TGTGCCAGCAGAAGACTAGCGGGAGGGAGATATAATGAGCAGTTCTTC | CASRRLAGGRYNEQFF
TRBJ2-3 | - | many | TRBV6-1 | 13 | TGTGCCAGCAGTGACAGGAGCATAGATACGCAGTATTTT | CASSDRSIDTQYF
TRBJ2-3 | - | - | TRBV18 | 16 | TGTGCCAGCTCACCACCAGGGCGTAGTAGGACAGATACGCAGTATTTT | CASSPPGRSRTDTQYF
TRBJ1-3 | - | - | TRBV2 | 13 | TGTGCCAGCAGTGAAGCGCTTCAGGGACCTAGATATTTT | CASSEALQGPRYF
TRBJ2-7 | - | - | TRBV7-2 | 13 | TGTGCCAGCAGCTTAGCGGACACCTACGAGCAGTACTTC | CASSLADTYEQYF
TRBJ2-7 | - | few | TRBV11-2 | 15 | TGTGCCAGCAGCTATACTGGGGGAGACCCCTACGAGCAGTACTTC | CASSYTGGDPYEQYF
TRBJ1-5 | - | few | TRBV2 | 15 | TGTGCCAGCAGTGAAGACAGTTTGAGCAATCAGCCCCAGCATTTT | CASSEDSLSNQPQHF
TRBJ1-3 | - | - | TRBV7-3 | 16 | TGTGCCAGCAGCTTACGGGAAGAGACCTCTGGAAACACCATATATTTT | CASSLREETSGNTIYF
TRBJ2-7 | - | few | TRBV6-1 | 14 | TGTGCCACCCAGCGTTTGGGACAAGGGTACGAGCAGTACTTC | CATQRLGQGYEQYF